This TCR beta chain is from a study of cytomegalovirus exposure and HLA in healthy donors. Study in general: The platform used for the 120 or so validation repertoires matched that of the roughly 700 first-cohort repertoires, a later analysis reported.

Comment on this clone: Antigen unknown.

The length of the CDR3 is 19 residues. J lost 5 bases, V lost 5 bases, and 19 bases had no gene match. The V gene's germline CDR1 is LGHNA and CDR2 YNFKEQ. General study results and limits: With high specificity and sensitivity, the classifier reportedly diagnosed cytomegalovirus status.

Assay used: immunoSEQ multiplex PCR; TCRdb lists only in-frame clones, some missing. Of about 190,000 clones in the sample, roughly 80% were seen once. V is TRBV4-2 and J is TRBJ1-5; 9 bases are a match to TRBD1. The sequenced sample was PBMCs. This clonotype originated in a man aged 18 to 35 in good health and CMV-seropositive. This CDR3 reads CASSKRGETGTGIDQPQHF. In DNA form, the CDR3 reads TGTGCCAGCAGCAAAAGGGGCGAGACGGGGACAGGGATCGATCAGCCCCAGCATTTT.